This T cell receptor (beta chain) was retrieved from a study of regulatory and conventional T cells in RAG deficiency. Study-level findings and limits: Shannon entropy fell and Simpson indices rose in RAG-deficient patients. Omenn syndrome and CID/AS patients had roughly 100-fold fewer unique Treg TCR beta sequences, versus roughly 9.6-fold elsewhere.

Sequenced by immunoSEQ multiplex PCR; TCRdb stores in-frame clones only, minus some. The sample has around 6,000 clones, around 90% seen once. Germline lookup yields CDR1 GTSNPN and CDR2 SVGIG (reference sequence). Trimming removed 2 bases from V and 2 bases from J; junction bases left unmatched: 5. The CDR3 sequence is 15 residues long. About this clone: Its antigen remains unidentified.

The chain carries TRBV30 and TRBJ1-5, with 8 bases fitting TRBD1. The receptor's source is a human donor with RAG deficiency presenting as severe combined immunodeficiency. The sequenced sample was CD8+ T cells sorted from blood. The CDR3 DNA reads as TGTGCCTGGAGTCCCAGGACAGGGCGCAATCAGCCCCAGCATTTT. Translated: CAWSPRTGRNQPQHF. The variable domain in full, with the rest retrieved from reference TRBV30 and TRBJ1-5, is SQTIHQWPATLVQPVGSPLSLECTVEGTSNPNLYWYRQAAGRGLQLLFYSVGIGQISSEVPQNLSASRPQDRQFILSSKKLLLSDSGFYLCAWSPRTGRNQPQHFGDGTRLSIL.